This TCR beta chain was sequenced for a study of blood T cell repertoires in COVID-19. Study context: From the United States, Italy and Spain came samples of acute and convalescent COVID-19. PBMCs, B-cell-depleted T cells, or T cells were the source of the cDNA or gDNA that made up the material.

The sample holds one count of this clone. Trimming took 7 bases from V and 5 from J; bases not matched to a gene: 6. CDR3 size: 13 residues. Germline V gene lookup returns CDR1 LNHDA and CDR2 SQIVND (reference sequence). Authors' data handling: Amplified reference gene primers provided the basis for estimating nucleated cell counts. TCRdb's table, derived via immunoSEQ multiplex PCR, lists solely in-frame clones and lacks some. V, J and clone size derive from that table, while D and trimming were established from the DNA sequence. The data show hundreds of thousands of clones, around 89% seen once. This chain connects TRBV19 to TRBJ1-1; 8 bases match TRBD1. This clonotype was sampled from a woman aged 45-65 years with active or convalescent COVID-19. The sequencing input was peripheral blood. The CDR3 nucleotides read TGTGCCAGTAACACCAACAGGGGGACTGAAGCTTTCTTT. Translated, it gives CASNTNRGTEAFF.